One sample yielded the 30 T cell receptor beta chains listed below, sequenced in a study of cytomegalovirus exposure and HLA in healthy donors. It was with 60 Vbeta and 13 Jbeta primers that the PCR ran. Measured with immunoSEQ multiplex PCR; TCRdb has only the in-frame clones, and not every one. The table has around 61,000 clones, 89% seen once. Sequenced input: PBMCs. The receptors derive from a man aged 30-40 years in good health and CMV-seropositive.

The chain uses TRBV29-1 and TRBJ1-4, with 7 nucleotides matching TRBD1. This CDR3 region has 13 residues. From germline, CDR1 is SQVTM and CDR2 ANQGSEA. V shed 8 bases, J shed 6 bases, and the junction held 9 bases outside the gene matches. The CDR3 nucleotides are TGCAGCTCCCGGGACAGTGGGGATGAAAAACTGTTTTTT. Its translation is CSSRDSGDEKLFF.

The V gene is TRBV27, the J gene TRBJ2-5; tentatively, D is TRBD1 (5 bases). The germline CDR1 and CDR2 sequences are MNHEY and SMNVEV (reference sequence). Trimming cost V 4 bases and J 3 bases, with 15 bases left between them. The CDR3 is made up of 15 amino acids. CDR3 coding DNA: TGTGCCAGCAGTTCCCCCCCAGGGTCGAAAGAGACCCAGTACTTC. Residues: CASSSPPGSKETQYF.

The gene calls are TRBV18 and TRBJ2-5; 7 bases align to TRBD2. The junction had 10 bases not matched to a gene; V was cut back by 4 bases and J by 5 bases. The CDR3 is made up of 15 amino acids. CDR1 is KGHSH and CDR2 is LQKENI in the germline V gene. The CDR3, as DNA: TGTGCCAGCTCACACACTGGGGGAGGGCCCGAGACCCAGTACTTC. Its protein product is CASSHTGGGPETQYF.

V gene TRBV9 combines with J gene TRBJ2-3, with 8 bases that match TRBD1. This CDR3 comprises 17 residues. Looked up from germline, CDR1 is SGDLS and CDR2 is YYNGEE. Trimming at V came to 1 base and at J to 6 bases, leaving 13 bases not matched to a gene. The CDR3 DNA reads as TGTGCCAGCAGCGTACCAAGGGACAGGTGGGCCGAGGATACGCAGTATTTT. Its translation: CASSVPRDRWAEDTQYF. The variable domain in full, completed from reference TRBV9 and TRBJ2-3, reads DSGVTQTPKHLITATGQRVTLRCSPRSGDLSVYWYQQSLDQGLQFLIQYYNGEERAKGNILERFSAQQFPDLHSELNLSSLELGDSALYFCASSVPRDRWAEDTQYFGPGTRLTVL.

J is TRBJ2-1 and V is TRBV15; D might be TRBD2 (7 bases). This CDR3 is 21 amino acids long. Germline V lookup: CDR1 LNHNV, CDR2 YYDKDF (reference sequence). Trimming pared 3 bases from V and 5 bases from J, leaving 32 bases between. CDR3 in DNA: TGTGCCACCAGCAGGGGTGTCCGGGACGGGGCTTGGAGGGGGGGTAACAATGAGCAGTTCTTC. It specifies CATSRGVRDGAWRGGNNEQFF.

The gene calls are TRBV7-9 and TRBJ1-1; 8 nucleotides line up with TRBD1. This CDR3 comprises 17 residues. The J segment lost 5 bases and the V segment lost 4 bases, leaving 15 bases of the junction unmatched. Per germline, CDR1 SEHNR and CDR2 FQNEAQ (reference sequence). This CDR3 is CASSSFSLGQGWTEAFF. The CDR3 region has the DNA TGTGCCAGCAGCTCCTTCTCTCTTGGACAGGGTTGGACTGAAGCTTTCTTT.

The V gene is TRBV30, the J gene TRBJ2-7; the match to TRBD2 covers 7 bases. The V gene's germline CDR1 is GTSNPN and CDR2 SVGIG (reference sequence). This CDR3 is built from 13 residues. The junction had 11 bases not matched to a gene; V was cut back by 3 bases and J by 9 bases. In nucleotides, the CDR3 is TGTGCCTGGAGCCTGGAGCGGGATGGGGGGCAGTACTTC. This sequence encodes CAWSLERDGGQYF.

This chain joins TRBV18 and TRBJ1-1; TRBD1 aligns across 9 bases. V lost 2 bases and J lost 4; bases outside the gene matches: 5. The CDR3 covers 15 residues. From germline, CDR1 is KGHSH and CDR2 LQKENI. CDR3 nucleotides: TGTGCCAGCTCACCATCGCGACAGGGGGTCACTGAAGCTTTCTTT. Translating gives CASSPSRQGVTEAFF.

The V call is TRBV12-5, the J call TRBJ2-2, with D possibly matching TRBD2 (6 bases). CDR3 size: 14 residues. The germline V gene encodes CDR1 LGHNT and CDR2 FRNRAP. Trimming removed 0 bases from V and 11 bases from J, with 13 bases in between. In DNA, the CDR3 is TGTGCTAGTGGTTTGGTCATATCGGCGGGAGAGCTGTTTTTT. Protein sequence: CASGLVISAGELFF.

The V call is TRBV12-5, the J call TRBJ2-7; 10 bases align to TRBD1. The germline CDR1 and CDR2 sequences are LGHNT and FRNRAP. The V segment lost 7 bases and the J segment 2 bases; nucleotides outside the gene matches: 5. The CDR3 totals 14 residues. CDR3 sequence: CASDPGTGAYEQYF. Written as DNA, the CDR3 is TGTGCTAGTGACCCCGGGACAGGGGCCTACGAGCAGTACTTC.

CDR3 residues: CASSNRGEQFF. The DNA of the CDR3 is TGTGCCAGCAGCAACAGGGGCGAGCAGTTCTTC. This chain joins TRBV4-2 and TRBJ2-1; TRBD1 matches at 7 bases. CDR1 and CDR2 (germline): LGHNA, YNFKEQ. CDR3 size: 11 residues. The V and J ends lost 5 bases and 10 bases, in that order; junction bases with no gene match: 2.

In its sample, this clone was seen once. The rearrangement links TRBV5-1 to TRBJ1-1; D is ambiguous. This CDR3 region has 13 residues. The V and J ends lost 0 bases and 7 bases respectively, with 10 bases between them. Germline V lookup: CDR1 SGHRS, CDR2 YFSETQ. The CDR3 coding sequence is TGCGCCAGCAGCTTGGCCAGTGATCGTGAAGCTTTCTTT. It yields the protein CASSLASDREAFF.

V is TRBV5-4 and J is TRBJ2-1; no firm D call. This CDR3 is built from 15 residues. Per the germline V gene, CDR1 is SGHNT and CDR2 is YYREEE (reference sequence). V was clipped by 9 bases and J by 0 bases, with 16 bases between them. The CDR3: CATTQRLSSYNEQFF. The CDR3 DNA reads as TGTGCCACCACCCAGAGACTTAGCTCCTACAATGAGCAGTTCTTC.

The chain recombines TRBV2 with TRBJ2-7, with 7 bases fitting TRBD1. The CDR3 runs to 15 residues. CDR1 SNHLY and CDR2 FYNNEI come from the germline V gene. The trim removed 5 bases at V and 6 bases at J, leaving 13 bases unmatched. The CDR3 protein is CASSYRDSRLGEQYF. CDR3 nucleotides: TGTGCCAGCAGTTACCGGGACAGCCGGCTGGGCGAGCAGTACTTC.

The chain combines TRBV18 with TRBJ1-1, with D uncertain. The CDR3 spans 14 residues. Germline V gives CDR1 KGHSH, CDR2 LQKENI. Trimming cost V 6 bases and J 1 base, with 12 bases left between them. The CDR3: CASSLQRGNTEAFF. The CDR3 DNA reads TGTGCCAGCTCCCTACAGCGGGGGAACACTGAAGCTTTCTTT.

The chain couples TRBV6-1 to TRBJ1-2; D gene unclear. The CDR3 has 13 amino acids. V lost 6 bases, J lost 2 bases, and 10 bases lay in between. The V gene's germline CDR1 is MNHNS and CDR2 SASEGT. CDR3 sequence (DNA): TGTGCCAGCAGGGCAACAGAGAACTATGGCTACACCTTC. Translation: CASRATENYGYTF.

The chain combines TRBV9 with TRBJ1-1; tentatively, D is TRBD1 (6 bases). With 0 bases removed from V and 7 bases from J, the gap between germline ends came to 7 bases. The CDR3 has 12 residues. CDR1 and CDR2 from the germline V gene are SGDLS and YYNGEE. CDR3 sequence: CASSVVDSEAFF. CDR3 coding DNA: TGTGCCAGCAGCGTAGTGGACAGTGAAGCTTTCTTT.

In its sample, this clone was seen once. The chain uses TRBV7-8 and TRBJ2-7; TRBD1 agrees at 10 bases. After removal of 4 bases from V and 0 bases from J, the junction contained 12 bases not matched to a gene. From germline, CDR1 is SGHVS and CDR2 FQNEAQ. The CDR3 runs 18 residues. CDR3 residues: CASSYTDRGTHPSYEQYF. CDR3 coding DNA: TGTGCCAGCAGCTACACGGACAGGGGGACCCATCCCTCCTACGAGCAGTACTTC. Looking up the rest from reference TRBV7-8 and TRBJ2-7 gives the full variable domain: GAGVSQSPRYKVAKRGQDVALRCDPISGHVSLFWYQQALGQGPEFLTYFQNEAQLDKSGLPSDRFFAERPEGSVSTLKIQRTQQEDSAVYLCASSYTDRGTHPSYEQYFGPGTRLTVT.

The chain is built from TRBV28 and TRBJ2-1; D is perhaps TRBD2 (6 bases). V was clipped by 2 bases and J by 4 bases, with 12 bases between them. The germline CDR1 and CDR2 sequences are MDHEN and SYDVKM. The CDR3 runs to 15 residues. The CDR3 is CASSLGLALYNEQFF. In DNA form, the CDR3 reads TGTGCCAGCAGTTTAGGTCTAGCGCTATACAATGAGCAGTTCTTC.

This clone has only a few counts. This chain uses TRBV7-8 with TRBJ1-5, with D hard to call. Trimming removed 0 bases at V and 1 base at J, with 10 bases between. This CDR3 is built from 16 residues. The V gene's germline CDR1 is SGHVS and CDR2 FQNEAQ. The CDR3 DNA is TGTGCCAGCAGCTTAGCATCAGCGGCGAGCAATCAGCCCCAGCATTTT. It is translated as CASSLASAASNQPQHF.

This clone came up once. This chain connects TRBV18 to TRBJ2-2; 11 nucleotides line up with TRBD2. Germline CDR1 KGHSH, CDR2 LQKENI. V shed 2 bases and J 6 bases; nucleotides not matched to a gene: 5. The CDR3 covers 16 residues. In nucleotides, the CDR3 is TGTGCCAGCTCACCATCTGGGACTAGCGGAGCCGGGGAGCTGTTTTTT. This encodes CASSPSGTSGAGELFF.

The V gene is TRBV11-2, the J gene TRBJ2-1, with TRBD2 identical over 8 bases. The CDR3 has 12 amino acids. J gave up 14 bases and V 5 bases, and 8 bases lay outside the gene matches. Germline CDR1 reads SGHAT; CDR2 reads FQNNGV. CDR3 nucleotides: TGTGCCAGCAGCGCCATTAGCGGGAAGGAGTTCTTC. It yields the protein CASSAISGKEFF.

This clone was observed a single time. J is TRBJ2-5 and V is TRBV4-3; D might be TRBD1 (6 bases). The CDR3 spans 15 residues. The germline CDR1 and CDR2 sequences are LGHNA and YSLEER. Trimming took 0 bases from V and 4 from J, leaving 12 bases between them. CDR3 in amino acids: CASSQDRTRGETQYF. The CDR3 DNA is TGCGCCAGCAGCCAAGATCGGACCAGGGGAGAGACCCAGTACTTC.

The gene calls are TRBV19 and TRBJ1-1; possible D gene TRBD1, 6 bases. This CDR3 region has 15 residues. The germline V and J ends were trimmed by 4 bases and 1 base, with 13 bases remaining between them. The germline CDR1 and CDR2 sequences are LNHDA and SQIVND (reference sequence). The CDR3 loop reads CASSTLRTANTEAFF. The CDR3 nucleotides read TGTGCCAGTAGTACCCTACGGACAGCGAACACTGAAGCTTTCTTT. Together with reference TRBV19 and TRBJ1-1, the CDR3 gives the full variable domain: DGGITQSPKYLFRKEGQNVTLSCEQNLNHDAMYWYRQDPGQGLRLIYYSQIVNDFQKGDIAEGYSVSREKKESFPLTVTSAQKNPTAFYLCASSTLRTANTEAFFGQGTRLTVV.

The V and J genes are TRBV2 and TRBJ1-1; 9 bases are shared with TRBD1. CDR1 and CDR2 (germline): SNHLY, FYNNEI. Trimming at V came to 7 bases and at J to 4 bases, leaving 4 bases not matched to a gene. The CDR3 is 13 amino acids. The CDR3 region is CASKDRGLTEAFF. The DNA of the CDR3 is TGTGCCAGCAAGGACAGGGGTCTCACTGAAGCTTTCTTT. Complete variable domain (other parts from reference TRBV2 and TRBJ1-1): EPEVTQTPSHQVTQMGQEVILRCVPISNHLYFYWYRQILGQKVEFLVSFYNNEISEKSEIFDDQFSVERPDGSNFTLKIRSTKLEDSAMYFCASKDRGLTEAFFGQGTRLTVV.

CDR3 DNA sequence: TGTGCCAGCAGCTTATGGCTAGCGGGAGTGACTTCTGGCACAGATACGCAGTATTTT. Protein product: CASSLWLAGVTSGTDTQYF. V gene TRBV7-8 combines with J gene TRBJ2-3, with 10 bases identical to TRBD2. The CDR3 covers 19 residues. V trimming: 2 bases; J trimming: 1 base; junction bases outside the gene matches: 12. Looked up from germline, CDR1 is SGHVS and CDR2 is FQNEAQ.

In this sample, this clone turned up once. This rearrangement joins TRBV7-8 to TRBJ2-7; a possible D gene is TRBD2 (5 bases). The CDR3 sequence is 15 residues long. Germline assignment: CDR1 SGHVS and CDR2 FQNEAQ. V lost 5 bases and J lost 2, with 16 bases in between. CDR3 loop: CASSLRRVGTYEQYF. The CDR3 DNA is TGTGCCAGCAGCCTACGTAGGGTCGGGACCTACGAGCAGTACTTC.

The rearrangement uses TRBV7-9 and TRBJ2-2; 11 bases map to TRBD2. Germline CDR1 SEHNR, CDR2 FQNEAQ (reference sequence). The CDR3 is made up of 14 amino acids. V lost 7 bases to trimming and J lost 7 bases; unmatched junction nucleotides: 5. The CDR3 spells CASKVLAGVGELFF. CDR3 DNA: TGTGCCAGCAAAGTACTAGCGGGAGTCGGGGAGCTGTTTTTT.

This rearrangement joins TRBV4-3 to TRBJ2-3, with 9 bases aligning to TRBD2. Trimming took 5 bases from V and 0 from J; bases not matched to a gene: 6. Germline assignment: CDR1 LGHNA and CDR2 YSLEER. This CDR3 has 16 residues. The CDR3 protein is CASSYSAGGSTDTQYF. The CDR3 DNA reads TGCGCCAGCAGCTACTCAGCGGGAGGTAGCACAGATACGCAGTATTTT.

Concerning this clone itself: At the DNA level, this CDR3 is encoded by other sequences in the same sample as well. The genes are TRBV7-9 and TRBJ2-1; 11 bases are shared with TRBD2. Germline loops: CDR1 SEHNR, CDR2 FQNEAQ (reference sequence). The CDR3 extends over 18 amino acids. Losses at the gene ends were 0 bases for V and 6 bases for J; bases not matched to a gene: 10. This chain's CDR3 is CASSLASLAGDYSNEQFF. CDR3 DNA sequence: TGTGCCAGCAGCTTAGCGTCACTAGCGGGAGACTACAGCAATGAGCAGTTCTTC.